The sequence of this T cell receptor beta chain was determined in a study of T-cell reconstitution after alpha-beta-depleted transplantation in children (TCRdb year 2016). Regarding the study in general: The study quantitatively tracked T-cell immune reconstitution after TCRalphabeta/CD19-depleted allogeneic hematopoietic cell transplantation in children using TCR repertoire profiling.

From V the trimming removes 3 bases and from J it removes 7 bases, while the gene matches leave 14 bases of the junction unaccounted for. Including the terminal cysteine and phenylalanine, the CDR3 comprises 16 residues. Solely the CDR3 DNA is kept, with 48 bases framed from the first base. CDR1 is given as GTSNPN and CDR2 as SVGIG, both from the germline V gene (reference sequence). For this clonotype: Its antigen is still unknown. The record has no base qualities; no much larger clone is one base away.

Library preparation employed PCR. TCRdb names Illumina HiSeq 2500 as the instrument used. TCR libraries were prepared with molecular barcoding, using unique molecular identifiers to normalize TCRbeta repertoire quantification. Clones were called with MiXCR by TCRdb after fastp trimmed the public reads at Q25, and only in-frame beta chains were retained. Rows are unified per CDR3 protein, each entry keeping the most common DNA and genes. The sample table lists more than 550,000 distinct CDR3 sequences, roughly a tenth of them with a count of one. The top ten clonotypes cover approximately 4.1% of the sample.

The rearranged chain carries TRBV30 and TRBJ2-7, with 11 bases matching TRBD1. The sequence derives from a human donor who donated a stem cell graft to a child with acute myeloid leukemia. Sequences were derived from PBMCs from the stem cell graft donor, sampled from the stem cell graft. The CDR3 reads CAWSPRTGGRGGEQYF. The DNA reads TGTGCCTGGAGCCCCCGGACAGGGGGCAGAGGGGGGGAGCAGTACTTC.